A single sample is the source of the 14 T cell receptor beta chains below, sequenced in a study of cytomegalovirus exposure and HLA in healthy donors. The primer mix had 60 Vbeta and 13 Jbeta primers. Clones were read by immunoSEQ multiplex PCR, and TCRdb kept only the in-frame ones, dropping some. The sample carries roughly 130,000 clones, 80% recorded once. The specimen was PBMCs. These receptors were obtained from a human donor in good health.

The chain is built from TRBV5-1 and TRBJ1-4; 8 bases line up with TRBD1. Germline loops: CDR1 SGHRS, CDR2 YFSETQ. V gave up 2 bases and J gave up 7 bases; unmatched junction bases: 10. The CDR3 has 16 amino acids. Here the CDR3 DNA reads TGCGCCAGCAGCTTCAACCAGGGGGCGCAGAGTGAAAAACTGTTTTTT. Amino acid sequence: CASSFNQGAQSEKLFF.

This clone was detected once. The CDR3 coding sequence is TGTGCCAGCAGATGGGGGGGTGTATTATCAGAGACCCAGTACTTC. Translated: CASRWGGVLSETQYF. V gene TRBV6-1 combines with J gene TRBJ2-5; 7 bases line up with TRBD2. This CDR3 has 15 residues. The V gene end was trimmed by 6 bases and the J gene end by 4 bases; junction bases not matched to a gene: 11. CDR1 and CDR2 from the germline V gene are MNHNS and SASEGT.

The chain uses TRBV19 and TRBJ2-3; 10 bases agree with TRBD1. Trimming cost V 9 bases and J 2 bases; bases outside gene matches: 8. Germline V gives CDR1 LNHDA, CDR2 SQIVND (reference sequence). The CDR3 sequence is 15 residues long. The DNA of the CDR3 is TGTGCCAGCATGGGACAGGGGCTCTTCACAGATACGCAGTATTTT. It is translated as CASMGQGLFTDTQYF.

The chain links TRBV9 to TRBJ2-1; 7 bases align to TRBD2. Germline CDR1 SGDLS, CDR2 YYNGEE. The CDR3 totals 14 residues. V lost 1 base, J lost 7 bases, and 5 bases stayed unmatched. CDR3 amino acids: CASSVSSGVNEQFF. The CDR3 DNA follows: TGTGCCAGCAGCGTATCCAGCGGGGTTAATGAGCAGTTCTTC.

The chain joins TRBV9 to TRBJ2-3, with D possibly TRBD2 on 6 matching bases. The germline gives CDR1 SGDLS, CDR2 YYNGEE. The CDR3 spans 16 residues. V was shortened by 0 bases and J by 2 bases, with 13 bases between the two germline ends. As DNA, the CDR3 is TGTGCCAGCAGCGTAGACGGCGGGGCGCACACAGATACGCAGTATTTT. Translated: CASSVDGGAHTDTQYF.

In its sample, this clone was seen once. J is TRBJ1-1 and V is TRBV6-5; 7 nucleotides agree with TRBD1. Trimming cost V 6 bases and J 1 base; bases outside gene matches: 2. CDR1 and CDR2 from the germline V gene are MNHEY and SVGAGI. CDR3 size: 13 residues. The CDR3, as DNA: TGTGCCAGCAGCAACAGGGGGAACACTGAAGCTTTCTTT. This sequence encodes CASSNRGNTEAFF.

The CDR3 DNA follows: TGTGCCACCGCCGACTATCCTGGGGCCAACGTCCTGACTTTC. Its translation: CATADYPGANVLTF. This chain links TRBV6-4 with TRBJ2-6, with D perhaps TRBD2 (5 bases). The V end was cut by 10 bases, the J end by 2 bases, with 12 bases between. From germline, CDR1 is MRHNA and CDR2 SNTAGT. The CDR3 length is 14 residues.

This sequence joins TRBV2 and TRBJ1-2, with TRBD1 as a possible D gene (5 bases). In germline, CDR1 is SNHLY, CDR2 FYNNEI. Trimming removed 5 bases from V and 4 bases from J, with 11 bases in between. The CDR3 covers 13 residues. Here the CDR3 DNA reads TGTGCCAGCAGTTCCGACAGTTCCTATGGCTACACCTTC. It yields the protein CASSSDSSYGYTF.

This sequence joins TRBV27 and TRBJ2-5; D may be TRBD2 (5 bases). Germline V lookup: CDR1 MNHEY, CDR2 SMNVEV (reference sequence). Between the trimmed V and J ends, which lost 6 bases and 2 bases, there was a span of 19 bases. There are 16 residues in the CDR3. The CDR3: CASSPIGGGHQETQYF. The CDR3 bases are TGTGCCAGCAGCCCCATAGGTGGCGGGCATCAAGAGACCCAGTACTTC.

This chain links TRBV2 with TRBJ2-5; D is perhaps TRBD1 (6 bases). The CDR3 consists of 12 residues. V lost 8 bases and J 4 bases, leaving 11 bases between the germline ends. Per germline, CDR1 SNHLY and CDR2 FYNNEI. In DNA form, the CDR3 reads TGTGCCAGCGGACAGAACGGAGAGACCCAGTACTTC. Translating gives CASGQNGETQYF.

This clone was detected once. V is TRBV5-1 and J is TRBJ2-7, with D perhaps TRBD1 (10 bases). The CDR3 contains 16 residues. V lost 4 bases and J 3 bases, leaving 20 bases between the germline ends. In germline, CDR1 is SGHRS, CDR2 YFSETQ. The CDR3 DNA sequence: TGCGCCAGCAGCATGGGACAGGGGCGGGGGGGCTACGAGCAGTACTTC. It specifies CASSMGQGRGGYEQYF.

This chain uses TRBV28 with TRBJ2-4; D unresolved. Germline V CDR1 and CDR2: MDHEN, SYDVKM. Deletions cut 8 bases from V and 2 bases from J, with 13 bases between. The CDR3 contains 14 residues. As DNA, the CDR3 is TGTGCCAGCGCGCGCCACGGGTCCAAAAACATTCAGTACTTC. Protein: CASARHGSKNIQYF.

The chain uses TRBV7-9 and TRBJ2-1; D might be TRBD1 (6 bases). The CDR3 covers 14 residues. The germline V and J ends were trimmed by 1 base and 4 bases, with 8 bases remaining between them. Germline V lookup: CDR1 SEHNR, CDR2 FQNEAQ (reference sequence). CDR3 sequence (DNA): TGTGCCAGCAGCTTAGTGGGACATTACAATGAGCAGTTCTTC. Protein product: CASSLVGHYNEQFF.

This chain links TRBV2 with TRBJ2-7; 9 bases align to TRBD1. V gave up 8 bases and J gave up 0 bases; unmatched junction bases: 5. The CDR3 is 14 residues long. The germline V gene has CDR1 SNHLY and CDR2 FYNNEI. The CDR3 bases are TGTGCCAGCGCGGGACAGGGAATCTCCTACGAGCAGTACTTC. It translates to CASAGQGISYEQYF. Combining the CDR3 with reference TRBV2 and TRBJ2-7 gives the whole variable domain EPEVTQTPSHQVTQMGQEVILRCVPISNHLYFYWYRQILGQKVEFLVSFYNNEISEKSEIFDDQFSVERPDGSNFTLKIRSTKLEDSAMYFCASAGQGISYEQYFGPGTRLTVT.